Listed below are T cell receptor beta chains from one sample, sequenced in a study of shared clonotypes between healthy human individuals. Sequenced by immunoSEQ multiplex PCR; TCRdb stores in-frame clones only, minus some. Of around 200,000 clones listed, 80% to 95% are singletons. Sequencing was performed on naive CD4+ T cells sorted from blood. The source is a woman aged 30 to 39 in good health. Both conserved end residues are part of each CDR3. D genes are given only for firm matches. Clone size is not always given. Where it is, it says once, few, many or a class for expanded clones.

CDR3 DNA	CDR3 protein	clone size	V gene	J gene	D gene
TGTGCCAGTACCGGACAGGGTAATCAGCCCCAGCATTTT	CASTGQGNQPQHF	-	TRBV28	TRBJ1-5	TRBD1
TGTGCCAGCAGCCTTACTAGCGGCCCAGTCTCCGAGCAGTACTTC	CASSLTSGPVSEQYF	-	TRBV7-2	TRBJ2-7	TRBD2
TGCGCCAGCAGTCAATTGCGAGGGTACGGGGCCAACGTCCTGACTTTC	CASSQLRGYGANVLTF	-	TRBV23-1	TRBJ2-6	-
TGTGCCACCAATCAGAGGTTAGCGGGAGATGAGCAGTTCTTC	CATNQRLAGDEQFF	-	TRBV15	TRBJ2-1	TRBD2
TGTGCCAGCAGCTTAACTAGCGGGGCCTACGAGCAGTACTTC	CASSLTSGAYEQYF	-	TRBV7-6	TRBJ2-7	TRBD2
TGTGCCACCAATCGGGGCAATATGAACACTGAAGCTTTCTTT	CATNRGNMNTEAFF	-	TRBV6-5	TRBJ1-1	-
TGTGCCAGTACCATCGAGACGAACACTGAAGCTTTCTTT	CASTIETNTEAFF	-	TRBV6-6	TRBJ1-1	-
TGTGCCAGCAGCTTAGGGACAAAGAGCTACGAGCAGTACTTC	CASSLGTKSYEQYF	few	TRBV13	TRBJ2-7	-
TGTGCCAGCAGTTATCGCAGGGCCCTGAACACTGAAGCTTTCTTT	CASSYRRALNTEAFF	-	TRBV6-6	TRBJ1-1	-
TGTGCCATCATGGGAGGGAGTCCCCAAACCGGGGAGCTGTTTTTT	CAIMGGSPQTGELFF	-	TRBV10-3	TRBJ2-2	TRBD2
TGTGCCAGCAGTGAGAGCCAGACTTACACAGATACGCAGTATTTT	CASSESQTYTDTQYF	-	TRBV2	TRBJ2-3	-
TGTGCCAGCAGTGTAATATCCGTTCCGGCGGGAGGCTATGAGCAGTTCTTC	CASSVISVPAGGYEQFF	-	TRBV6-1	TRBJ2-1	TRBD2
TGTGCCAGTAGTATAGGAGGCGGTTCCTACGAGCAGTACTTC	CASSIGGGSYEQYF	-	TRBV19	TRBJ2-7	-
TGTGCCAGCAGTTACGGGGCAGGGGGCTACGAGCAGTACTTC	CASSYGAGGYEQYF	once	TRBV6-5	TRBJ2-7	TRBD1
TGTGCCAGCAGTGAATGGAACCGACGTCGCGATCGGCCCCAGCATTTT	CASSEWNRRRDRPQHF	-	TRBV6-1	TRBJ1-5	-
TGCGCCAGCAGCTTGATCGGGGGACTAGCGCCCGGGGAGCTGTTTTTT	CASSLIGGLAPGELFF	-	TRBV5-1	TRBJ2-2	TRBD2
TGTGCCAGCTCACCACCGGTCCTTAGGGGGCTCGTTTCCTTTGAAGCTTTCTTT	CASSPPVLRGLVSFEAFF	-	TRBV18	TRBJ1-1	TRBD1
TGTGCCAGCAGCTTAGGCCAGCCGACCTACGAGCAGTACTTC	CASSLGQPTYEQYF	-	TRBV7-2	TRBJ2-7	-
TGCGCCAGCAGCCCTCCCCTCACCCATTCCTATGGCTACACCTTC	CASSPPLTHSYGYTF	-	TRBV5-1	TRBJ1-2	-
TGCGCCAGCAGTCAACTGACAGCGACCTACGAGCAGTACTTC	CASSQLTATYEQYF	-	TRBV23-1	TRBJ2-7	-
TGTGCCAACGCCCCCGGGACTGATCCCTACGAGCAGTACTTC	CANAPGTDPYEQYF	once	TRBV28	TRBJ2-7	-
TGTGCCAGCAGCCGACTAGTAGCGGGAGACAATGAGCAGTTCTTC	CASSRLVAGDNEQFF	-	TRBV7-2	TRBJ2-1	TRBD2
TGCAGCGTTGAAGTGCACTACGAGCAGTACTTC	CSVEVHYEQYF	few	TRBV29-1	TRBJ2-7	-
TGTGCCAGCAGCAAAGGGGCCGGCGGTGATGGCTACGAGCAGTACTTC	CASSKGAGGDGYEQYF	-	TRBV7-2	TRBJ2-7	-
TGTGCCAGCAGTTCCGGGACAGAAAATCAGCCCCAGCATTTT	CASSSGTENQPQHF	-	TRBV28	TRBJ1-5	TRBD1
TGTGCCAGCAGCTTAGTTAGCAACGAGCAGTACTTC	CASSLVSNEQYF	-	TRBV7-9	TRBJ2-7	-
TGTGCCAGCAGCCGCGATGGGCTCAGCGGCTATGGCTACACCTTC	CASSRDGLSGYGYTF	-	TRBV7-9	TRBJ1-2	-
TGTGCCAGCAGCAAGGGACAGGGACCCCCCGGTGAGCAGTTCTTC	CASSKGQGPPGEQFF	-	TRBV11-3	TRBJ2-1	TRBD1
TGTGCCAGCAGTCCAGGGGTGAACTCTGGAAACACCATATATTTT	CASSPGVNSGNTIYF	-	TRBV11-1	TRBJ1-3	-
TGTGCCAGCAGCTTAGTGATCGCCGGGGTTGAAGCTTTCTTT	CASSLVIAGVEAFF	-	TRBV11-2	TRBJ1-1	-
TGTGCCAGCTCATCTCAGGGCACTGAAGCTTTCTTT	CASSSQGTEAFF	-	TRBV18	TRBJ1-1	-
TGTGCCAGCAGCCCTCAATCGGCCTCCTACGAGCAGTACTTC	CASSPQSASYEQYF	-	TRBV9	TRBJ2-7	-
TGTGCCAGCAGCTCCATTAGGAGTAACTGGTACGAGCAGTACTTC	CASSSIRSNWYEQYF	-	TRBV4-2	TRBJ2-7	-
TGTGCCAGCAGCTTGACAAGCATGAACACTGAAGCTTTCTTT	CASSLTSMNTEAFF	once	TRBV7-9	TRBJ1-1	-
TGTGCCAGTAGTATACCGAGCTCTGGAAACACCATATATTTT	CASSIPSSGNTIYF	-	TRBV19	TRBJ1-3	-
TGTGCCAGCAGCAAGCGGCGACAGGGGGGTCCCTCCTACGAGCAGTACTTC	CASSKRRQGGPSYEQYF	-	TRBV5-4	TRBJ2-7	TRBD1
TGTGCCAGCAGCTTAGCGGAAGCGGAGGTCTACGAGCAGTACTTC	CASSLAEAEVYEQYF	-	TRBV7-2	TRBJ2-7	-
TGTGCCAGCAGTTCCCCCGCCCCCGGGACAGCCCGGGAGGGCTATGGCTACACCTTC	CASSSPAPGTAREGYGYTF	-	TRBV28	TRBJ1-2	TRBD1
TGTGCCAGTACGGGAGGGCCAGAGAGCTCTGGGGCCAACGTCCTGACTTTC	CASTGGPESSGANVLTF	-	TRBV28	TRBJ2-6	TRBD2
TGTGCCAGTAGTAACGGGAACACTGAAGCTTTCTTT	CASSNGNTEAFF	-	TRBV19	TRBJ1-1	-
TGTGCCAGCAGCTTCGGCAGAACAGGGCCACAAGCTTTCTTT	CASSFGRTGPQAFF	-	TRBV7-2	TRBJ1-1	-
TGTGCCACCGGGGCGACTCCAACTAATGAAAAACTGTTTTTT	CATGATPTNEKLFF	-	TRBV15	TRBJ1-4	-
TGTGCCTGGAGTGTACTAGGAGGTAAAGCTTTCTTT	CAWSVLGGKAFF	-	TRBV30	TRBJ1-1	-
TGTGCCAGCAGCTTAGAGCCCTACGGAGCTTTCTTT	CASSLEPYGAFF	-	TRBV7-9	TRBJ1-1	-
TGTGCCAGCAGCATGGGGACAGGGGCCAGCTACGAGCAGTACTTC	CASSMGTGASYEQYF	-	TRBV21-1	TRBJ2-7	-
TGTGCCAGCAGTGAGATCCGGGACATCTACGAGCAGTACTTC	CASSEIRDIYEQYF	-	TRBV27	TRBJ2-7	-
TGTGCCACCAGCAGTACAAAGCAGGGATACACTGAAGCTTTCTTT	CATSSTKQGYTEAFF	few	TRBV15	TRBJ1-1	-
TGTGCCAGCAGCCAAGAACCTAGCGGGAGTTACGAGCAGTACTTC	CASSQEPSGSYEQYF	-	TRBV4-2	TRBJ2-7	TRBD2
TGTGCCAGCAGCAAAGTCGCGGGACCCTACGAGCAGTACTTC	CASSKVAGPYEQYF	-	TRBV21-1	TRBJ2-7	-
TGTGCCAGTACTGAGGGCCGGGAAAACACCATATATTTT	CASTEGRENTIYF	-	TRBV19	TRBJ1-3	-
TGTGCCAGCAGTCCCCTACTGAGCTCCTACGAGCAGTACTTC	CASSPLLSSYEQYF	-	TRBV6-6	TRBJ2-7	-
TGCAGCGCCAGGAGAGGGAACTACGAGCAGTACTTC	CSARRGNYEQYF	-	TRBV29-1	TRBJ2-7	-
TGTGCCAGCAGGCTGACAGGGTCCAACGAGCAGTACTTC	CASRLTGSNEQYF	few	TRBV11-2	TRBJ2-7	TRBD1
TGTGCCAGCAGTGAGGAAGGCTACACCTTC	CASSEEGYTF	-	TRBV2	TRBJ1-2	-
TGTGCCAGCAGTGACAGGGCAGCTAACTATGGCTACACCTTC	CASSDRAANYGYTF	-	TRBV2	TRBJ1-2	-
TGTGCCAGCAGCCGCTACCCCGGGACTAGCGGGAGAAGTACCTACGAGCAGTACTTC	CASSRYPGTSGRSTYEQYF	-	TRBV5-8	TRBJ2-7	TRBD2
TGTGCCAGCAGTTACCGGCGAGATTCCTACGAGCAGTACTTC	CASSYRRDSYEQYF	-	TRBV6-5	TRBJ2-7	-